One sample yielded the 22 T cell receptor beta chains listed below, sequenced in a study of control samples from healthy donors and cancer patients. TCRdb's copy holds only in-frame clones and misses some; the assay was immunoSEQ multiplex PCR. The table has 40,000 to 45,000 clones, roughly 77% seen once. Sequenced sample: formalin-fixed, paraffin-embedded tissue. Every receptor here comes from a male donor with melanoma.

In this sample, this clone turned up a few times. The chain carries TRBV9 and TRBJ1-6, with a tentative D call TRBD1 (6 bases). The germline V and J ends were trimmed by 0 bases and 8 bases, with 12 bases remaining between them. The CDR3 covers 15 residues. Looked up from germline, CDR1 is SGDLS and CDR2 is YYNGEE. This chain's CDR3 is CASSVERTAHSPLHF. In DNA form, the CDR3 reads TGTGCCAGCAGCGTAGAAAGGACAGCACATTCACCCCTCCACTTT.

The V gene is TRBV5-1, the J gene TRBJ2-5; TRBD2 matches at 13 bases. Losses at the gene ends were 4 bases for V and 5 bases for J; bases not matched to a gene: 11. Germline V gene sequence: CDR1 SGHRS, CDR2 YFSETQ. This CDR3 region has 17 residues. CDR3 sequence reads: CASSHGTSGTPRETQYF. The CDR3 DNA reads TGCGCCAGCAGCCACGGGACTAGCGGGACCCCGCGTGAGACCCAGTACTTC.

This clone was picked up one time. The chain has TRBV5-6 and TRBJ2-2; D gene unclear. V lost 0 bases and J lost 3, with 9 bases in between. The V gene's germline CDR1 is SGHDT and CDR2 YYEEEE. The CDR3 is 15 residues long. The CDR3 protein is CASSLAIRDTGELFF. As DNA, the CDR3 is TGTGCCAGCAGCTTGGCCATAAGGGACACCGGGGAGCTGTTTTTT.

Of note for this clone: It may be a read error: a sequence one base away is much more abundant. Different DNA sequences within this sample yield the same CDR3. This rearrangement joins TRBV18 to TRBJ1-2; TRBD1 matches 7 bases. Trimming removed 6 bases from V and 5 bases from J; junction bases left unmatched: 15. CDR1 KGHSH and CDR2 LQKENI come from the germline V gene. This CDR3 is 16 amino acids long. The CDR3 loop is CASSYQNRGSGYGYTF. The CDR3 DNA sequence: TGTGCCAGCTCGTATCAAAACAGGGGCAGTGGTTATGGCTACACCTTC.

V usage is TRBV7-9 and J usage is TRBJ2-2, with 8 positions matching TRBD1. Trimming took 5 bases from V and 4 from J; bases not matched to a gene: 12. Germline CDR1 is SEHNR and CDR2 is FQNEAQ (reference sequence). The CDR3 runs 17 residues. CDR3 sequence (DNA): TGTGCCAGCAGCCCGGACGGTAGACAGGGGAGCACCGGGGAGCTGTTTTTT. It translates to CASSPDGRQGSTGELFF.

This clone has just one count. In DNA, the CDR3 is TGTGCCAGCAGTTATCGGGACAGCCCGAGGAAACTGTTTTTT. Its protein is CASSYRDSPRKLFF. The rearrangement joins TRBV6-5 to TRBJ1-4, with 7 bases identical to TRBD1. The CDR3 consists of 14 residues. Germline CDR1 MNHEY, CDR2 SVGAGI. J gave up 11 bases and V 3 bases, and 9 bases lay outside the gene matches.

The V gene is TRBV6-5, the J gene TRBJ1-1, with D possibly TRBD1 on 6 matching bases. Germline values: CDR1 MNHEY, CDR2 SVGAGI. The CDR3 totals 14 residues. Trimming shortened V by 6 bases and J by 3 bases, and 14 bases separated the two germline ends. The CDR3 nucleotides are TGTGCCAGCAGCGGACAGTTGGGGTACACTGAAGCTTTCTTT. Its translation is CASSGQLGYTEAFF.

V is TRBV9 and J is TRBJ2-7; TRBD2 is a possible D gene (5 bases). There are 14 residues in the CDR3. The germline V and J ends were trimmed by 4 bases and 1 base, with 12 bases remaining between them. Germline V CDR1 and CDR2: SGDLS, YYNGEE. CDR3 residues: CASSPAELSYEQYF. CDR3 bases: TGTGCCAGCAGCCCAGCGGAACTGTCCTACGAGCAGTACTTC.

This chain uses TRBV5-4 with TRBJ2-3; 10 bases line up with TRBD2. Trimming took 4 bases from V and 4 from J; bases not matched to a gene: 9. Germline V gene lookup returns CDR1 SGHNT and CDR2 YYREEE (reference sequence). The CDR3 has 16 residues. The CDR3: CASSIPGTSVADTQYF. The CDR3 coding sequence is TGTGCCAGCAGCATCCCCGGGACTAGCGTCGCAGATACGCAGTATTTT.

This clone was detected only once. V usage is TRBV28 and J usage is TRBJ2-7; 7 bases are a match to TRBD1. CDR1 and CDR2 from the germline V gene are MDHEN and SYDVKM. The V gene end was trimmed by 9 bases and the J gene end by 2 bases; junction bases not matched to a gene: 4. This CDR3 contains 12 residues. CDR3 nucleotide sequence: TGTGCCAGTAATCAGGGGGCCTACGAGCAGTACTTC. It specifies CASNQGAYEQYF.

V is TRBV4-1 and J is TRBJ2-7; 10 positions match TRBD2. Per germline, CDR1 MGHRA and CDR2 YSYEKL. J was trimmed by 4 bases and V by 0 bases; bases with no gene match: 3. The CDR3 has 15 residues. This CDR3 reads CASSQEASGSYEQYF. Here the CDR3 DNA reads TGCGCCAGCAGCCAAGAGGCTAGCGGGAGTTACGAGCAGTACTTC.

The chain carries TRBV7-9 and TRBJ2-3, with TRBD2 matching over 14 bases. The CDR3 length is 18 residues. J lost 1 base, V lost 2 bases, and 5 bases had no gene match. Germline CDR1 SEHNR, CDR2 FQNEAQ (reference sequence). Here the CDR3 DNA reads TGTGCCAGCAGCTTAACGGCGACTAGCGGGGGGGGCACAGATACGCAGTATTTT. Protein sequence: CASSLTATSGGGTDTQYF.

This clone has just a few counts. The CDR3 coding sequence is TGTGCTAGTGCCACCGACAGGAACTACGAGCAGTACTTC. Translation gives CASATDRNYEQYF. The chain couples TRBV12-5 to TRBJ2-7; tentatively, D is TRBD1 (6 bases). This CDR3 region has 13 residues. Trimming stripped 7 bases from V and 3 bases from J, with 13 bases between. Germline assignment: CDR1 LGHNT and CDR2 FRNRAP.

This chain joins TRBV19 and TRBJ2-5; 7 bases map to TRBD1. The CDR3 extends over 16 amino acids. With 5 bases clipped from V and 1 base from J, the junction kept 10 bases outside the gene matches. Germline CDR1 reads LNHDA; CDR2 reads SQIVND (reference sequence). CDR3 sequence: CASSGRTGVVQETQYF. In DNA form, the CDR3 reads TGTGCCAGTAGTGGACGAACAGGGGTCGTCCAAGAGACCCAGTACTTC.

The chain joins TRBV2 to TRBJ2-6; tentatively, D is TRBD1 (6 bases). Trimming took off 6 bases at V and 2 bases at J, with 14 bases between the two ends. The V gene's germline CDR1 is SNHLY and CDR2 FYNNEI. The CDR3 is made up of 16 amino acids. Here the CDR3 reads CASSQSAGAGANVLTF. The CDR3 nucleotides read TGTGCCAGCAGCCAATCAGCAGGGGCTGGGGCCAACGTCCTGACTTTC. The full variable domain, completed using reference TRBV2 and TRBJ2-6, is EPEVTQTPSHQVTQMGQEVILRCVPISNHLYFYWYRQILGQKVEFLVSFYNNEISEKSEIFDDQFSVERPDGSNFTLKIRSTKLEDSAMYFCASSQSAGAGANVLTFGAGSRLTVL.

The rearrangement uses TRBV15 and TRBJ2-7; 12 bases are shared with TRBD1. V lost 1 base, J lost 7 bases, and 5 bases stayed unmatched. The CDR3 has 15 amino acids. Germline CDR1 is LNHNV and CDR2 is YYDKDF (reference sequence). CDR3 in amino acids: CATSRAGTGGREQYF. CDR3 in DNA: TGTGCCACCAGCAGAGCCGGGACAGGGGGCCGTGAGCAGTACTTC.

As for this clone: The sample contains more than one DNA sequence encoding this CDR3. CDR3 sequence reads: CASSPGQFTYEQYF. The CDR3 DNA reads as TGTGCCAGCAGTCCAGGACAGTTTACCTACGAGCAGTACTTC. V usage is TRBV11-2 and J usage is TRBJ2-7; the D gene is possibly TRBD1 (6 bases). The V and J ends lost 6 bases and 2 bases respectively, with 14 bases between them. CDR3 length: 14 residues. The germline gives CDR1 SGHAT, CDR2 FQNNGV.

This chain connects TRBV19 to TRBJ1-1; possible D gene TRBD1, 5 bases. The CDR3 runs 13 residues. Germline-derived CDR1 and CDR2 are LNHDA and SQIVND (reference sequence). Trimming stripped 5 bases from V and 4 bases from J, with 11 bases between. The DNA for the CDR3 is TGTGCCAGTAGTGGGGCGCGGGGCACTGAAGCTTTCTTT. This sequence encodes CASSGARGTEAFF.

This clone appeared once. The V and J genes are TRBV7-9 and TRBJ2-5; no clear D gene. Germline V CDR1 and CDR2: SEHNR, FQNEAQ (reference sequence). V was shortened by 1 base and J by 0 bases, with 0 bases between the two germline ends. The CDR3 spans 12 residues. As DNA, the CDR3 is TGTGCCAGCAGCTTAGACCAAGAGACCCAGTACTTC. This translates into CASSLDQETQYF.

This chain links TRBV27 with TRBJ2-7; TRBD2 agrees at 12 bases. V dropped 10 bases and J dropped 0; count of bases not matched to a gene: 7. There are 15 residues in the CDR3. The germline CDR1 and CDR2 sequences are MNHEY and SMNVEV (reference sequence). The CDR3 sequence: CATSLAGGTSYEQYF. The CDR3 DNA follows: TGTGCCACAAGTCTAGCGGGAGGGACCTCCTACGAGCAGTACTTC.

J is TRBJ2-6 and V is TRBV5-4, with D unresolved. Germline CDR1 and CDR2: SGHNT and YYREEE (reference sequence). V was clipped by 4 bases and J by 6 bases, with 17 bases between them. This CDR3 is built from 16 residues. The CDR3 protein is CASSTKVPPAANVLTF. The CDR3 bases are TGTGCCAGCAGCACGAAGGTACCCCCGGCGGCCAACGTCCTGACTTTC.

The rearrangement joins TRBV25-1 to TRBJ1-4, with unresolved D. The CDR3 extends over 15 amino acids. V was trimmed by 2 bases and J by 4 bases, leaving 11 bases between them. The germline CDR1 and CDR2 sequences are MGHDK and SYGVNS. As DNA, the CDR3 is TGTGCCAGCAGTGAACGCCAGTCTTTTAATGAAAAACTGTTTTTT. Protein sequence: CASSERQSFNEKLFF.